This entry is about one T cell receptor (beta chain). Its cognate antigen has yet to be identified. There are no base qualities to consult, and no much larger clone falls within one base. The CDR3 runs 16 residues from the cysteine to the phenylalanine. Only the CDR3 portion is preserved as DNA: 48 bases, with reading frame beginning at the first base. The trim is 7 bases for V and 0 bases for J, with a gap of 13 bases between the germline ends. Sequences LGHDT (CDR1) and YNNKEL (CDR2) are obtained from the germline V gene (reference sequence). Whole blood was collected in K2EDTA tubes by collaborating institutions according to the institutions' own protocols. Collaborator samples were shipped for TCRbeta analysis as frozen whole blood, isolated PBMCs, or DNA extracted from either sample type. These data belong to a study of blood T cell repertoires in COVID-19 (dated by TCRdb to about 2020). Some background on the complete study: Collaborator samples came from the United States, Italy and Spain and covered acute and convalescent phases of COVID-19. A freely available public database, intended as a resource for researchers studying the immune response to SARS-CoV-2, is where the repertoires were released. Sample metadata almost always included a de-identified subject ID, COVID-19 status, age in years and sex. Subjects who had been exposed to COVID-19, were actively infected with it, or had recovered from it provided the deeply sampled blood TCRbeta repertoires that made up the dataset. The prospective study material was composed of cDNA or gDNA derived from T cells, B-cell-depleted T cells, or PBMCs. HLA class I and class II types, where available, came from metadata supplied by the sample provider rather than from assay-based typing. Samples were obtained from the ongoing ImmuneRACE study (first 160 participants) and from approximately 1,200 subjects provided by 6 global collaborators.

TCRbeta CDR3 regions were amplified from genomic DNA by means of the immunoSEQ Assay, a bias-controlled multiplex PCR. Per the authors' processing: The number of nucleated cells in each sample was estimated by amplification of reference gene primers within the assay. To quantify the absolute abundance of each unique TCRbeta CDR3 rearrangement, sequence reads were collapsed and filtered. For each sample, productive Simpson clonality was calculated by taking the square root of Simpson's diversity index across productive rearrangements. TCRdb's version of the immuneACCESS table is confined to in-frame rearrangements and falls short of the full clone set. An unresolved V gene accounts for under half of the shortfall where checked; the remainder is of unknown origin. The DNA was the basis for D and trimming; V, J and clone size are from that table. This sample gives tens of thousands of clones in total; 70% to 75% of them show up just once. The ten largest clones capture approximately 15% of the sample.

What the research found in general, with its limitations: How much clinical and demographic metadata was included differed by source and by participant, and the metadata was provided uncurated.

The sample consisted of peripheral blood. The V and J segments used are TRBV3-1 (or the pseudogene TRBV3-2) and TRBJ1-6, with an unclear D gene assignment. This receptor was taken from a woman in her 70s with acute or convalescent COVID-19. The CDR3 corresponds to CASNDRRSSYNSPLHF. In nucleotide form, the sequence is TGTGCCAGCAACGATCGGCGGAGCTCCTATAATTCACCCCTCCACTTT.